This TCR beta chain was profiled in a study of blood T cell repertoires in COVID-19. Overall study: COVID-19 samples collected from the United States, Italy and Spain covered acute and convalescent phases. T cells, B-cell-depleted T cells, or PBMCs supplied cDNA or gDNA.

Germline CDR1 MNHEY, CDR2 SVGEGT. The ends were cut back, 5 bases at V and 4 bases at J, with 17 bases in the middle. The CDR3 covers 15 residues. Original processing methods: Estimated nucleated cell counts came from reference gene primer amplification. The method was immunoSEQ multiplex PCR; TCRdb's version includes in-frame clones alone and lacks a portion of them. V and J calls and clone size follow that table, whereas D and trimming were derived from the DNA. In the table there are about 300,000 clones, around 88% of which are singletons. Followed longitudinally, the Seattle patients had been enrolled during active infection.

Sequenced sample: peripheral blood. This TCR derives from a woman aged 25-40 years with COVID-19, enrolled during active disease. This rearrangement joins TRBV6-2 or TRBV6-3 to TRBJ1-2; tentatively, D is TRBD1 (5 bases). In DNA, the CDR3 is TGTGCCAGCAGTGCCACGGCGGGACGGACCTATGGCTACACCTTC. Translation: CASSATAGRTYGYTF.